This entry lists 20 T cell receptor beta chains sequenced from one sample in a study of blood T cell repertoires in COVID-19. The repertoire was sequenced with immunoSEQ multiplex PCR; TCRdb's copy has only in-frame clones and lacks some. The sample holds around 320,000 clones; 85% to 90% are singletons and the top ten take 11%. Sequences were obtained from peripheral blood. These receptors were obtained from a woman in her 30s with COVID-19, enrolled during active disease.

CDR3 loop: CASSLGLQGNTEAFF. CDR3 DNA sequence: TGCGCCAGCAGCTTGGGATTACAGGGGAACACTGAAGCTTTCTTT. This sequence joins TRBV5-1 and TRBJ1-1, with D perhaps matching TRBD1 (6 bases). Trimming cost V 0 bases and J 1 base, with 10 bases left between them. Germline V gives CDR1 SGHRS, CDR2 YFSETQ. The CDR3 extends over 15 amino acids.

This rearrangement joins TRBV6-5 to TRBJ1-6; D may be TRBD1 (6 bases). Germline CDR1 reads MNHEY; CDR2 reads SVGAGI. This CDR3 contains 14 residues. V lost 10 bases and J lost 6, with 16 bases in between. The CDR3: CAIRAGAGNSPLHF. The CDR3 nucleotides read TGTGCCATCCGGGCAGGGGCAGGTAATTCACCCCTCCACTTT.

The rearrangement joins TRBV14 to TRBJ1-1, with D unresolved. Germline CDR1 SGHDN, CDR2 FVKESK. CDR3 length: 10 amino acids. Trimming took off 3 bases at V and 10 bases at J, with 6 bases between the two ends. The CDR3 DNA is TGTGCCAGCAGCCACTCCCGAGCTTTCTTT. Translated, it gives CASSHSRAFF.

The genes are TRBV19 and TRBJ1-1, with TRBD1 as a possible D gene (5 bases). CDR1 and CDR2 from the germline V gene are LNHDA and SQIVND (reference sequence). The CDR3 covers 13 residues. V shed 6 bases and J shed 5 bases, with 13 bases lying between them. The CDR3 is CASSQQRGTEAFF. CDR3 coding DNA: TGTGCCAGTAGCCAACAACGGGGGACTGAAGCTTTCTTT.

The CDR3 is CASSKGRTGYEQYF. CDR3 coding DNA: TGTGCCAGCAGCAAAGGTAGGACAGGGTACGAGCAGTACTTC. J is TRBJ2-7 and V is TRBV21-1; TRBD1, the table's D call, lacks a check against the DNA. TRBV21-1 is a pseudogene segment. This CDR3 is 14 amino acids long.

V is TRBV7-6 and J is TRBJ1-3, with a possible D match to TRBD1 (6 bases). The V and J ends lost 2 bases and 4 bases respectively, with 15 bases between them. Germline V gives CDR1 SGHVS, CDR2 FNYEAQ. This CDR3 contains 16 residues. The CDR3 DNA reads TGTGCCAGCAGCTTACCCACAGGGTTGGGGGGAAACACCATATATTTT. Its translation: CASSLPTGLGGNTIYF.

V and J are TRBV2 and TRBJ2-2; 8 bases fit TRBD1. V shed 6 bases and J 6 bases; nucleotides not matched to a gene: 9. The germline V gene encodes CDR1 SNHLY and CDR2 FYNNEI. This CDR3 has 15 residues. The CDR3 here is CASSALGQGAGELFF. CDR3 bases: TGTGCCAGCAGCGCACTCGGACAGGGCGCCGGGGAGCTGTTTTTT.

J is TRBJ1-1 and V is TRBV18; 8 positions match TRBD1. Germline V CDR1 and CDR2: KGHSH, LQKENI. The ends lost 5 bases at V and 1 base at J; junction bases unmatched: 3. The CDR3 runs 14 residues. The CDR3 reads CASSFGQGNTEAFF. The CDR3 region has the DNA TGTGCCAGCTCATTCGGACAGGGGAACACTGAAGCTTTCTTT. Variable domain in full (rest from reference TRBV18 and TRBJ1-1): NAGVMQNPRHLVRRRGQEARLRCSPMKGHSHVYWYRQLPEEGLKFMVYLQKENIIDESGMPKERFSAEFPKEGPSILRIQQVVRGDSAAYFCASSFGQGNTEAFFGQGTRLTVV.

The chain links TRBV6-1 to TRBJ2-5; D ambiguous. Germline V gives CDR1 MNHNS, CDR2 SASEGT. V lost 2 bases and J lost 0, with 4 bases in between. There are 13 residues in the CDR3. The CDR3 region is CASSERYQETQYF. In DNA form, the CDR3 reads TGTGCCAGCAGTGAACGGTACCAAGAGACCCAGTACTTC.

This clone was counted between two and nine times. The chain has TRBV6-4 and TRBJ1-1, with no clear D. The CDR3 has 13 residues. Trimming cost V 3 bases and J 0 bases, with 5 bases left between them. The germline V gene encodes CDR1 MRHNA and CDR2 SNTAGT. The chain's CDR3 is CASSESLNTEAFF. The CDR3 nucleotides are TGTGCCAGCAGTGAATCTCTGAACACTGAAGCTTTCTTT.

The V call is TRBV18, the J call TRBJ2-6; D not resolved. This CDR3 has 20 amino acids. Germline V gives CDR1 KGHSH, CDR2 LQKENI. The ends were cut back, 4 bases at V and 0 bases at J, with 22 bases in the middle. The CDR3 DNA reads as TGTGCCAGCTCACTACAAACCCGGATACAGAGCCGCTCTGGGGCCAACGTCCTGACTTTC. The encoded protein is CASSLQTRIQSRSGANVLTF.

The chain uses TRBV5-1 and TRBJ2-2, with TRBD1 matching 7 bases. Trimming removed 0 bases from V and 1 base from J; junction bases left unmatched: 3. Germline CDR1 and CDR2: SGHRS and YFSETQ. The CDR3 is 16 amino acids. CDR3 sequence: CASSLVTGRNTGELFF. Written as DNA, the CDR3 is TGCGCCAGCAGCTTGGTGACAGGGAGGAACACCGGGGAGCTGTTTTTT.

The CDR3 here is CAWNYNTEAFF. The CDR3 region has the DNA TGTGCCTGGAACTACAACACTGAAGCTTTCTTT. J is TRBJ1-1 and V is TRBV30; D not certain. There are 11 residues in the CDR3. V dropped 4 bases and J dropped 2 bases, with 5 bases sitting between them. The V gene's germline CDR1 is GTSNPN and CDR2 SVGIG (reference sequence).

The chain joins TRBV30 to TRBJ2-2; 8 positions agree with TRBD1. There are 13 residues in the CDR3. Looked up from germline, CDR1 is GTSNPN and CDR2 is SVGIG (reference sequence). V was clipped by 5 bases and J by 6 bases; unmatched bases: 5. Here the CDR3 reads CAWGTGPPGELFF. Written as DNA, the CDR3 is TGTGCCTGGGGGACAGGCCCGCCCGGGGAGCTGTTTTTT.

The chain joins TRBV19 to TRBJ2-7; the match to TRBD1 covers 7 bases. Trimming cost V 0 bases and J 0 bases; bases outside gene matches: 8. The CDR3 has 17 amino acids. The germline gives CDR1 LNHDA, CDR2 SQIVND (reference sequence). CDR3 amino acids: CASSIDRTGLFSYEQYF. The CDR3 region has the DNA TGTGCCAGTAGTATAGACCGGACAGGACTTTTCTCCTACGAGCAGTACTTC.

V gene TRBV4-2 combines with J gene TRBJ2-3; TRBD2 matches 9 bases. V dropped 0 bases and J dropped 5; count of bases not matched to a gene: 15. In germline, CDR1 is LGHNA, CDR2 YNFKEQ. This CDR3 region has 19 residues. CDR3 sequence (DNA): TGTGCCAGCAGCCAAGATGGGGGGGGTGTGGGACTAGCCGTAGATACGCAGTATTTT. This codes for CASSQDGGGVGLAVDTQYF.

This rearrangement joins TRBV29-1 to TRBJ2-1; 8 positions agree with TRBD1. This CDR3 comprises 13 residues. Germline V gene sequence: CDR1 SQVTM, CDR2 ANQGSEA. J was trimmed by 7 bases and V by 8 bases; bases with no gene match: 10. CDR3 in DNA: TGCAGCCTCCGGACAGGGAATAGGAATGAGCAGTTCTTC. This sequence encodes CSLRTGNRNEQFF.

This clone was recorded only once. The genes are TRBV6-2 or TRBV6-3 and TRBJ1-2, with D perhaps TRBD1 (5 bases). CDR3 size: 14 residues. Per the germline V gene, CDR1 is MNHEY and CDR2 is SVGEGT. V shed 5 bases and J shed 8 bases, with 18 bases lying between them. The CDR3 nucleotides read TGTGCCAGCAGTAACTACGGGGGAGTAGGCGGCTACACCTTC. Translating it yields CASSNYGGVGGYTF.

This clone was picked up a small number of times. CDR3 DNA sequence: TGTGCCAGCAGCCAACACACGGGGATATACACCGGGGAGCTGTTTTTT. This gives the protein CASSQHTGIYTGELFF. The chain combines TRBV3-1 (or the pseudogene TRBV3-2) with TRBJ2-2; possible D gene TRBD2, 5 bases. Germline loops: CDR1 LGHDT, CDR2 YNNKEL (reference sequence). This CDR3 has 16 amino acids. Trimming took off 2 bases at V and 3 bases at J, with 13 bases between the two ends.

This chain uses TRBV7-9 with TRBJ1-5, with D unclear. The ends were cut back, 1 base at V and 3 bases at J, with 16 bases in the middle. The CDR3 consists of 17 residues. Germline V lookup: CDR1 SEHNR, CDR2 FQNEAQ (reference sequence). The CDR3 region is CASSLDVGLRDNQPQHF. The CDR3 DNA is TGTGCCAGCAGCTTAGACGTAGGGCTTCGGGACAATCAGCCCCAGCATTTT.